The 14 T cell receptor beta chains below were found in one sample sequenced in a study of cytomegalovirus exposure and HLA in healthy donors. PCR primers comprised 60 Vbeta and 13 Jbeta primers. Assay: immunoSEQ multiplex PCR; the TCRdb copy retains only in-frame clones and omits some. The sample table sets out approximately 70,000 clones. Sequenced input: PBMCs. These receptors were collected from a woman in her twenties or thirties in good health and CMV-seronegative.

The CDR3, as DNA: TGTGCCAGCAGCTTAGGGGGAGCGGGAGCGTCCTACGAGCAGTACTTC. This gives the protein CASSLGGAGASYEQYF. The gene calls are TRBV7-8 and TRBJ2-7; TRBD2 matches at 8 bases. V lost 1 base and J lost 1; bases outside the gene matches: 6. The germline V gene encodes CDR1 SGHVS and CDR2 FQNEAQ. This CDR3 has 16 amino acids. Together with reference TRBV7-8 and TRBJ2-7, the CDR3 gives the full variable domain: GAGVSQSPRYKVAKRGQDVALRCDPISGHVSLFWYQQALGQGPEFLTYFQNEAQLDKSGLPSDRFFAERPEGSVSTLKIQRTQQEDSAVYLCASSLGGAGASYEQYFGPGTRLTVT.

The chain joins TRBV29-1 to TRBJ2-1; 10 bases fit TRBD1. The CDR3 is 14 amino acids. CDR1 is SQVTM, CDR2 ANQGSEA, per germline. Trimming removed 8 bases from V and 2 bases from J; junction bases left unmatched: 6. The CDR3 coding sequence is TGCAGCTCAGGACAGGGGGGGGCCTACAATGAGCAGTTCTTC. Encoded protein: CSSGQGGAYNEQFF.

The chain links TRBV18 to TRBJ2-7; D perhaps matches TRBD2 (5 bases). V shed 2 bases and J shed 6 bases, with 14 bases lying between them. There are 14 residues in the CDR3. Looked up from germline, CDR1 is KGHSH and CDR2 is LQKENI. The CDR3: CASSPTPGIAEQYF. The CDR3 nucleotides read TGTGCCAGCTCACCAACCCCCGGGATAGCCGAGCAGTACTTC.

The J gene is TRBJ2-2, the V gene TRBV12-5, with D unclear. V was trimmed by 0 bases and J by 4 bases, leaving 9 bases between them. Germline loops: CDR1 LGHNT, CDR2 FRNRAP. This CDR3 has 15 residues. CDR3 in DNA: TGTGCTAGTGGTTTGGTACAGTCCAGCACCGGGGAGCTGTTTTTT. This codes for CASGLVQSSTGELFF.

This chain links TRBV29-1 with TRBJ2-7, with TRBD2 matching over 10 bases. The trim removed 2 bases at V and 6 bases at J, leaving 7 bases unmatched. Germline-derived CDR1 and CDR2 are SQVTM and ANQGSEA. This CDR3 contains 14 residues. This chain's CDR3 is CSVELAGEGSEQYF. CDR3 coding DNA: TGCAGCGTTGAACTAGCGGGAGAGGGCAGCGAGCAGTACTTC.

The CDR3 DNA reads as TGTGCCAGCAGCCCCCGTGAGGAGACCCAGTACTTC. Translated, it gives CASSPREETQYF. The chain links TRBV13 to TRBJ2-5; D is ambiguous. The germline gives CDR1 PRHDT, CDR2 FYEKMQ (reference sequence). V gave up 5 bases and J gave up 5 bases, with 9 bases separating them. The length of the CDR3 is 12 residues.

The V and J genes are TRBV4-1 and TRBJ1-1, with 7 nucleotides matching TRBD1. Germline V gene lookup returns CDR1 MGHRA and CDR2 YSYEKL. The V segment lost 3 bases and the J segment 6 bases; nucleotides outside the gene matches: 7. This CDR3 is 14 amino acids long. The CDR3 DNA reads TGCGCCAGCAGCCATCTCACAGGGGACCCTGAAGCTTTCTTT. The encoded protein is CASSHLTGDPEAFF.

This chain connects TRBV4-2 to TRBJ2-1, with D possibly being TRBD2 (5 bases). CDR1 and CDR2 (germline): LGHNA, YNFKEQ. Between the trimmed V and J ends, which lost 0 bases and 6 bases, there was a span of 9 bases. The length of the CDR3 is 14 residues. The CDR3 is CASSQDWRANEQFF. The DNA for the CDR3 is TGTGCCAGCAGCCAAGACTGGCGGGCCAATGAGCAGTTCTTC.

The CDR3 is CASGRGGAPYEQYF. DNA of the CDR3: TGTGCCAGCGGCAGGGGAGGGGCCCCCTACGAGCAGTACTTC. This rearrangement joins TRBV28 to TRBJ2-7, with D tentatively TRBD2 (7 bases). Trimming pared 8 bases from V and 2 bases from J, leaving 16 bases between. This CDR3 contains 14 residues. CDR1 and CDR2 (germline): MDHEN, SYDVKM.

The V and J genes are TRBV7-2 and TRBJ2-5, with D perhaps TRBD1 (6 bases). V was pared by 5 bases and J by 5 bases, with 15 bases between. Per the germline V gene, CDR1 is SGHTA and CDR2 is FQGNSA. The CDR3 spans 14 residues. DNA for the CDR3: TGTGCCAGCAGCCCAGGGGCGGAGAGGGAGACCCAGTACTTC. Translation: CASSPGAERETQYF.

This chain uses TRBV19 with TRBJ1-4; TRBD1 might be the D (6 bases). The CDR3 runs 15 residues. Germline V gene lookup returns CDR1 LNHDA and CDR2 SQIVND (reference sequence). Between the trimmed V and J ends, which lost 1 base and 7 bases, there was a span of 13 bases. The CDR3 DNA reads as TGTGCCAGTAGTATAGTGGGGGGGCCAAGTGAAAAACTGTTTTTT. Its translation is CASSIVGGPSEKLFF. Full variable domain (missing parts from reference TRBV19 and TRBJ1-4): DGGITQSPKYLFRKEGQNVTLSCEQNLNHDAMYWYRQDPGQGLRLIYYSQIVNDFQKGDIAEGYSVSREKKESFPLTVTSAQKNPTAFYLCASSIVGGPSEKLFFGSGTQLSVL.

The chain couples TRBV7-9 to TRBJ2-5, with D unresolved. V dropped 3 bases and J dropped 5 bases, with 7 bases sitting between them. The CDR3 is 12 amino acids. Germline CDR1 SEHNR, CDR2 FQNEAQ (reference sequence). CDR3 bases: TGTGCCAGCAGCTTTCATTTGGAGACCCAGTACTTC. This encodes CASSFHLETQYF.

Notes on this clone: At one end, the junction sequence differs from germline, possibly due to a read error. This chain joins TRBV7-7 and TRBJ1-2, with D uncertain. Per germline, CDR1 SSHAT and CDR2 FNYEAQ (reference sequence). The CDR3 contains 13 residues. CDR3 in amino acids: CASSLDGRGGYTF. DNA of the CDR3: TGTGCTAGCAGCTTAGACGGCAGAGGTGGCTACACCTTC.

The chain uses TRBV19 and TRBJ1-3; D gene ambiguous. Germline CDR1 LNHDA, CDR2 SQIVND (reference sequence). The CDR3 extends over 12 amino acids. Trimming removed 8 bases from V and 4 bases from J, with 9 bases in between. CDR3 coding DNA: TGTGCCAGTCTCGCCGCGGGAAACACCATATATTTT. Its translation: CASLAAGNTIYF.